The T cell receptor (beta chain) described here comes from a study of T cell changes during pregnancy in multiple sclerosis. A remark on this clone: One end of the junction is discordant with germline, which a read error may explain.

Sequencing used immunoSEQ multiplex PCR; TCRdb keeps in-frame clones, though not all of them. The sample has fewer than 150,000 clones; 90% to 98% are singletons. This receptor was obtained from a female donor with multiple sclerosis, enrolled in a pregnancy study. Source: peripheral blood, taken after pregnancy.

CDR3 residues: CASSSAFAVEFIF. DNA for the CDR3: TGTGCCAGCAGCTCAGCGTTTGCGGTAGAGTTTATCTTC. The chain uses TRBV11-2 and TRBJ2-1; the D is unclear. Germline-derived CDR1 and CDR2 are SGHAT and FQNNGV. This CDR3 has 13 amino acids.